This TCR beta chain is from a study of CD8 T cells in Susac syndrome. CDR3 length: 13 amino acids. V was trimmed by 6 bases and J by 6 bases, leaving 18 bases between them. The V gene's germline CDR1 is DFQATT and CDR2 SNEGSKA (reference sequence). In the case of this clonotype: No antigen is known for it.

An amount of RNA that ranged from roughly 0.45 to 1 ug was reverse transcribed with random hexamers. Across 54 Vbeta and 13 Jbeta, TCR beta CDR3 was amplified with immunoSEQ multiplex PCR. TCRdb re-called the immunoSEQ multiplex PCR reads with MiXCR, one entry per CDR3 protein. Among some 140,000 distinct CDR3 sequences listed, 95% were seen once. Notes on the study in general: Clonal expansion of CD8+ cells in Susac peaked in TEMRA cells (and in active patients). Detection of Susac-specific public clones gave 15 to 20 in total CD8+ repertoires and 5 or 6 in CD8+ TEMRA repertoires.

This TCR was recovered from a human donor with Susac syndrome. V usage is TRBV20-1 and J usage is TRBJ2-7, with TRBD2 as a possible D gene (5 bases). Sequencing was done on a sample of CD8+ T cells from PBMCs. This CDR3 is CSAPKGLYGEQYF. The CDR3, as DNA: TGCAGTGCCCCAAAAGGACTGTACGGCGAGCAGTACTTC.